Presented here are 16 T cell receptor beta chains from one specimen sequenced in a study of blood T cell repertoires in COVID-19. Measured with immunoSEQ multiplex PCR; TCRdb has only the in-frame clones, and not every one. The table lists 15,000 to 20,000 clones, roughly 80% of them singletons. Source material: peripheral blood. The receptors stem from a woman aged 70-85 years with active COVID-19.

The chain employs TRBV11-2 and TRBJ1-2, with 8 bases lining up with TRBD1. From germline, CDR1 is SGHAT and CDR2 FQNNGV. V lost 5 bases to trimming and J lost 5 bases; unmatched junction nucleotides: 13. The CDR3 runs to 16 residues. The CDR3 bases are TGTGCCAGCAGCCGAGAGGACGCAGGGGGCTGGTATGGCTACACCTTC. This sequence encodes CASSREDAGGWYGYTF.

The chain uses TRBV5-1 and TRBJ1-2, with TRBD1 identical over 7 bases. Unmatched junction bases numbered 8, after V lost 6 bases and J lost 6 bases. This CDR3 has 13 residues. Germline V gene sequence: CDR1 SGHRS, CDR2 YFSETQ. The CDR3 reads CASTYRGGNGYTF. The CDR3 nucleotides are TGCGCCAGCACTTACAGGGGAGGAAATGGCTACACCTTC.

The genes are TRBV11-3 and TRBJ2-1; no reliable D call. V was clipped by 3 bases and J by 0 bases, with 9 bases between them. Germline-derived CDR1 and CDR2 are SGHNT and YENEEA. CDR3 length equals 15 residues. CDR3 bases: TGTGCCAGCAGCTTGCATGGCGGCTCCTACAATGAGCAGTTCTTC. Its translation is CASSLHGGSYNEQFF.

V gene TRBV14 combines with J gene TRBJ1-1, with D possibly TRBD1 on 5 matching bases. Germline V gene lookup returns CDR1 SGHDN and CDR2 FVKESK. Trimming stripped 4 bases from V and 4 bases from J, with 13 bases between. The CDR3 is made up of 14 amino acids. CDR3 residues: CASSLGGGGTEAFF. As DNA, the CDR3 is TGTGCCAGCAGCCTCGGGGGTGGCGGCACTGAAGCTTTCTTT. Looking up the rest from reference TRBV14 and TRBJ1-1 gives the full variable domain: EAGVTQFPSHSVIEKGQTVTLRCDPISGHDNLYWYRRVMGKEIKFLLHFVKESKQDESGMPNNRFLAERTGGTYSTLKVQPAELEDSGVYFCASSLGGGGTEAFFGQGTRLTVV.

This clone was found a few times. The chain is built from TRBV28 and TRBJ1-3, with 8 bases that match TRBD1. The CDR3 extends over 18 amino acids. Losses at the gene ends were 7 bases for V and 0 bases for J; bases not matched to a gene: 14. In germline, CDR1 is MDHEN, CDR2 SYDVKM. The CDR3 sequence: CASTFIPRTGRSGNTIYF. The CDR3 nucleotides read TGTGCCAGCACCTTTATTCCCCGGACAGGGCGCTCTGGAAACACCATATATTTT.

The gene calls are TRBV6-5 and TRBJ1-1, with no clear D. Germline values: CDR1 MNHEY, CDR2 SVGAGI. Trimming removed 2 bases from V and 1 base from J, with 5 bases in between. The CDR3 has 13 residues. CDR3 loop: CASSYGRNTEAFF. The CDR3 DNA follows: TGTGCCAGCAGTTACGGCAGGAACACTGAAGCTTTCTTT.

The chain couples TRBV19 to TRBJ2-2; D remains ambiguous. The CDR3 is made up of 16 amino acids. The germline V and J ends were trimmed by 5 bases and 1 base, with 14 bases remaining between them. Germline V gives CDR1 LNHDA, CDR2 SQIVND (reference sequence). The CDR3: CASSPGALLNTGELFF. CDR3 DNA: TGTGCCAGTAGTCCAGGCGCTCTCCTGAACACCGGGGAGCTGTTTTTT.

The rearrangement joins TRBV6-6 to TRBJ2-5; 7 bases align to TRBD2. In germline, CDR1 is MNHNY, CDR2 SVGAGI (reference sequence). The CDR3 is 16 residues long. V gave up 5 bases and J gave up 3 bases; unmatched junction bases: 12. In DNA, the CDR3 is TGTGCCAGCAGTCGACTTCTTAGCGGGCTAGAAGAGACCCAGTACTTC. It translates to CASSRLLSGLEETQYF.

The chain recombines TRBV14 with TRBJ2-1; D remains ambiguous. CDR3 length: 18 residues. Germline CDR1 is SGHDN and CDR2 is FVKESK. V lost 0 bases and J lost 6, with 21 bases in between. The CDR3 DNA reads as TGTGCCAGCAGCCAAGACCTTTTTGATAGCTCCAATCGCAATGAGCAGTTCTTC. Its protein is CASSQDLFDSSNRNEQFF. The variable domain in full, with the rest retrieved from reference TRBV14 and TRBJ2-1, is EAGVTQFPSHSVIEKGQTVTLRCDPISGHDNLYWYRRVMGKEIKFLLHFVKESKQDESGMPNNRFLAERTGGTYSTLKVQPAELEDSGVYFCASSQDLFDSSNRNEQFFGPGTRLTVL.

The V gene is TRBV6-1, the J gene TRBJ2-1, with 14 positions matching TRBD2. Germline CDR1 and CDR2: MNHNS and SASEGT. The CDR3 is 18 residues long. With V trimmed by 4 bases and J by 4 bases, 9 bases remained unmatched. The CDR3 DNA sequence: TGTGCCAGCAGTGGGACTAGCGGGAGGATGGGGGGATACAATGAGCAGTTCTTC. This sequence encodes CASSGTSGRMGGYNEQFF.

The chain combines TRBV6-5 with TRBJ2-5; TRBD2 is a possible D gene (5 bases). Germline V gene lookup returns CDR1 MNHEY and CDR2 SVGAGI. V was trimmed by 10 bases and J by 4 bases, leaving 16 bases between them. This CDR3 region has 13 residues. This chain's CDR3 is CAILGPRGETQYF. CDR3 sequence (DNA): TGTGCCATCCTAGGGCCCCGGGGAGAGACCCAGTACTTC.

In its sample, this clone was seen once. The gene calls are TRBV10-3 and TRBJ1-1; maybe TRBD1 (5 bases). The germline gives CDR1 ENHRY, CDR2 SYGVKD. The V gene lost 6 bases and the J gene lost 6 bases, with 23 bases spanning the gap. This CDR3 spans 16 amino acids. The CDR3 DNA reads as TGTGCCATCAGCCCCCGTGACTCCAGGGCCGCCGCTGAAGCTTTCTTT. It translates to CAISPRDSRAAAEAFF.

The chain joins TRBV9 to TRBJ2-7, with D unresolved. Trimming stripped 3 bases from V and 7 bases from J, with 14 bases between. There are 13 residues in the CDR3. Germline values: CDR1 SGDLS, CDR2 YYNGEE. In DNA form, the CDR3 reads TGTGCCAGCAGCGCGGTCTTTAGTAGTGAGCAGTACTTC. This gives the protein CASSAVFSSEQYF. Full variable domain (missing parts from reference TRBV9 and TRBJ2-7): DSGVTQTPKHLITATGQRVTLRCSPRSGDLSVYWYQQSLDQGLQFLIQYYNGEERAKGNILERFSAQQFPDLHSELNLSSLELGDSALYFCASSAVFSSEQYFGPGTRLTVT.

The CDR3: CASSSQGAGNYGYTF. DNA for the CDR3: TGTGCCAGCAGTTCACAGGGGGCGGGTAACTATGGCTACACCTTC. The chain is built from TRBV6-6 and TRBJ1-2, with 9 bases that match TRBD1. This CDR3 has 15 residues. V gave up 4 bases and J gave up 1 base; unmatched junction bases: 4. Germline CDR1 MNHNY, CDR2 SVGAGI (reference sequence).

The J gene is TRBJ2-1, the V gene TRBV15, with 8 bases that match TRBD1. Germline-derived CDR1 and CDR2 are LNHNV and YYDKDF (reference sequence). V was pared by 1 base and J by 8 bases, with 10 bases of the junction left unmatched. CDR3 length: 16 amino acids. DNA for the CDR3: TGTGCCACCAGCAGAGGGAACAGGGGGGATGTGGATGAGCAGTTCTTC. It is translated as CATSRGNRGDVDEQFF. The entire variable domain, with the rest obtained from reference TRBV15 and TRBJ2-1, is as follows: DAMVIQNPRYQVTQFGKPVTLSCSQTLNHNVMYWYQQKSSQAPKLLFHYYDKDFNNEADTPDNFQSRRPNTSFCFLDIRSPGLGDTAMYLCATSRGNRGDVDEQFFGPGTRLTVL.

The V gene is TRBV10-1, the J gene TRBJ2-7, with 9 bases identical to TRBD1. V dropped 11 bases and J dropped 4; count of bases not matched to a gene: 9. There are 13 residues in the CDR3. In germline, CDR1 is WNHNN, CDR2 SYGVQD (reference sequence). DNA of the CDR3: TGCGCCGGAGGGACAGGGACTCCGTACGAGCAGTACTTC. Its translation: CAGGTGTPYEQYF.